The sample holds one count of the clone carrying this T cell receptor (beta chain). Germline-derived CDR1 and CDR2 are SGHRS and YFSETQ. V gave up 3 bases and J gave up 1 base; unmatched junction bases: 2. The CDR3 spans 14 residues. The data derive from a study of blood T cell repertoires in COVID-19. Study details: Sites across the United States, Italy and Spain contributed samples from acute and convalescent COVID-19. PBMCs, B-cell-depleted T cells, or T cells provided the cDNA or gDNA that made up the material.

TCRdb's table, derived via immunoSEQ multiplex PCR, lists solely in-frame clones and lacks some. Of 250,000 to 350,000 clones listed, more than 70% are singletons. Input material: peripheral blood. This TCR derives from a woman under 40 with COVID-19, enrolled during active disease. The rearrangement links TRBV5-1 to TRBJ1-1; 8 bases map to TRBD1. In DNA, the CDR3 is TGCGCCAGCAGCTGGGGACAGGAGAACACTGAAGCTTTCTTT. Translating it yields CASSWGQENTEAFF.